This T cell receptor (beta chain) comes out of a study of blood T cell repertoires in COVID-19. The repertoire was sequenced with immunoSEQ multiplex PCR; TCRdb's copy has only in-frame clones and lacks some. The repertoire includes 440,000 or so clones, around 89% of them detected once, and 1.5% to 1.9% sits in the top ten. Trimming pared 7 bases from V and 0 bases from J, leaving 14 bases between. The CDR3 covers 14 residues. The V gene's germline CDR1 is GTSNPN and CDR2 SVGIG (reference sequence). J is TRBJ2-3 and V is TRBV30; D perhaps matches TRBD2 (5 bases). The receptor was derived from a woman between 35 and 50 years old with COVID-19, enrolled during active disease. The source material was peripheral blood. This CDR3 is CALRKRTSTDTQYF. CDR3 coding DNA: TGTGCCTTACGGAAAAGGACTAGCACAGATACGCAGTATTTT.